A selection of T cell receptor beta chains follows, all from one sample in a study of CD8 T cells in ankylosing spondylitis. TCRdb analysed the 5' RACE reads with MiXCR anew, one entry per CDR3 protein. The data show about 360,000 distinct CDR3 sequences, 20% seen once. The source material was blood, either unsorted or a sorted T cell fraction (not recorded which). Receptor source: a male donor with ankylosing spondylitis or in good health (not recorded which). Both conserved end residues are part of each CDR3. D genes are given only for firm matches. Clone size is given for some rows only: seen once, a few or many times, or a class if the clone is expanded.

j_call d_call v_call clone_size cdr3_nt cdr3_aa
TRBJ2-3 . TRBV4-2 . TGTGCCAGCAGCCAAGCCCGGGACAGCACAGATACGCAGTATTTT CASSQARDSTDTQYF
TRBJ2-3 TRBD1 TRBV13 . TGTGCCAGCAGCTATACCCTCGTAGAAACAGGGGGGTTTGGAGATACGCAGTATTTT CASSYTLVETGGFGDTQYF
TRBJ2-7 . TRBV6-5 few TGTGCCAGCAGTTACTCGACGGGAGGAGGGGGCTGGGAGCAGTACTTC CASSYSTGGGGWEQYF
TRBJ2-4 . TRBV27 few TGTGCCAGCAGTTCCCTCATAATAGCCAAAAACATTCAGTACTTC CASSSLIIAKNIQYF
TRBJ1-2 . TRBV28 . TGTGCCAGCAGCTTTACAGGGTTTGCTGGCTACACCTTC CASSFTGFAGYTF
TRBJ1-3 . TRBV6-5 . TGTGCCAGCAGTTACTCTTCTACTAACACCATATATTTT CASSYSSTNTIYF
TRBJ2-2 . TRBV7-8 few TGTGCCAGTCCAGGGGGGACCGGGGAGCTGTTTTTT CASPGGTGELFF
TRBJ2-7 TRBD1 TRBV6-5 few TGTGCCAGCAGTTACATGACAGGGGGCTCCTACGAGCAGTACTTC CASSYMTGGSYEQYF
TRBJ1-4 TRBD1 TRBV25-1 . TGTGCCACCTCCGGGACAGGTTCGTCCCCTAGTAATGAAAAACTGTTTTTT CATSGTGSSPSNEKLFF
TRBJ2-5 . TRBV7-3 few TGTGCCAGCAGCTTAGGGTGGCTAGCGTGGAAGGGGACCCAGTACTTC CASSLGWLAWKGTQYF
TRBJ2-5 TRBD2 TRBV10-3 . TGTGCCATCAGTCCCGCGATAGCGGGGGGAGGGGAGACCCAGTACTTC CAISPAIAGGGETQYF
TRBJ1-6 . TRBV4-1 few TGCGCCAGCAGCCCCAGCGGGGGTGTCAATTCACCCCTCCACTTT CASSPSGGVNSPLHF
TRBJ1-4 TRBD1 TRBV5-6 few TGTGCCAGCAGCAAACTTATCGGGACAGGCTATGAAAAACTGTTTTTT CASSKLIGTGYEKLFF
TRBJ2-5 . TRBV4-1 few TGCGCCAGCAGCCAACCCAGCCAGATAACACAAGAGACCCAGTACTTC CASSQPSQITQETQYF
TRBJ2-3 TRBD2 TRBV5-1 . TGCGCCAGCAGCTACCCCGCCGGCGCGGGGGGCAGCATCACAGATACGCAGTATTTT CASSYPAGAGGSITDTQYF
TRBJ2-7 . TRBV29-1 few TGCAGCGTTGTCCCACTAAACTCCTACGAGCAGTACTTC CSVVPLNSYEQYF
TRBJ1-1 . TRBV20-1 . TGCAGTGCTGTAAGTCTGGGAGGTGACACTGAAGCTTTCTTT CSAVSLGGDTEAFF
TRBJ2-7 TRBD2 TRBV7-9 few TGTGCCAGCAGCTTAAAGCGGGGCCCCGGAAAGCAGTACTTC CASSLKRGPGKQYF
TRBJ1-1 TRBD1 TRBV2 few TGTGCCAGCCAAGGGGGCAGGCGTGAAGCTTTCTTT CASQGGRREAFF
TRBJ2-5 TRBD1 TRBV5-1 . TGCGCCAGCAGCTTTGTGGGGAGACCGGGACAGGGGACACAAGAGACCCAGTACTTC CASSFVGRPGQGTQETQYF
TRBJ2-1 TRBD1 TRBV7-9 few TGTGCCAGCAGCTTAAGCGACAGGGCCTACAATGAGCAGTTCTTC CASSLSDRAYNEQFF
TRBJ2-5 . TRBV12-3/TRBV12-4 few TGTGCCAGCAGTACAAGGGTCCAAGAGACCCAGTACTTC CASSTRVQETQYF
TRBJ2-3 . TRBV5-1 many TGCGCCAGCAGCTTGTTTGGGGGCACAGATACGCAGTATTTT CASSLFGGTDTQYF
TRBJ1-1 . TRBV12-3/TRBV12-4 . TGTGCCAGCAGTAGAGGGGGGGGTTACACCTTGAACACTGAAGCTTTCTTT CASSRGGGYTLNTEAFF
TRBJ2-1 . TRBV30 . TGTGCCTGGAGTGTAGGAGTGGGCTGGAATGAGCAGTTCTTC CAWSVGVGWNEQFF
TRBJ2-1 . TRBV29-1 few TGCAGCTCAACCCCCGCATCGAGCTCCTACAATGAGCAGTTCTTC CSSTPASSSYNEQFF
TRBJ2-7 TRBD2 TRBV29-1 few TGCAGCGTTGAAGTAGCGGGATCCTACGAGCAGTACTTC CSVEVAGSYEQYF
TRBJ2-5 TRBD2 TRBV7-9 . TGTGCCAGCAGCCCGGGACTAGCGGGGGAAGAGACCCAGTACTTC CASSPGLAGEETQYF
TRBJ2-7 . TRBV6-1 few TGTGCCAGCAGACACACGACAGAACCTCAGGACGAGCAGTACTTC CASRHTTEPQDEQYF
TRBJ2-1 TRBD2 TRBV4-1 . TGCGCCAGCAGCCAAGAGGAAACGGGCGGGGGGCGGAATGAGCAGTTCTTC CASSQEETGGGRNEQFF
TRBJ2-7 . TRBV7-9 . TGTGCCAGCAGCTTTTGGGGGGGCCCCTACGAGCAGTACTTC CASSFWGGPYEQYF
TRBJ2-7 . TRBV21-1 . TGTGCCAGCAGCAAATTGGGGCGAAGCTCCTACGAGCAGTACTTC CASSKLGRSSYEQYF
TRBJ2-1 . TRBV12-3/TRBV12-4 few TGTGCCAGCAGTCCCCGCCCCCATGAGCAGTTCTTC CASSPRPHEQFF
TRBJ2-1 TRBD2 TRBV30 few TGTGCCTGGAGATCGGGGTCAGAGGCACGGGGGGGTGAGCAGTTCTTC CAWRSGSEARGGEQFF
TRBJ2-3 . TRBV5-6 . TGTGCCAGCAGCTTGGGACTCCAGCAGGATACGCAGTATTTT CASSLGLQQDTQYF
TRBJ2-1 TRBD2 TRBV7-2 few TGTGCCAGCAGCTTCCACGCGGGGGGGCCAGGCAATGAGCAGTTCTTC CASSFHAGGPGNEQFF
TRBJ2-3 TRBD2 TRBV20-1 . TGCAGTGCTAGCGCGGGGGGGCCTAGCACAGATACGCAGTATTTT CSASAGGPSTDTQYF
TRBJ2-4 . TRBV30 few TGTGCCTGGAGAGATCCCTTGGCCCAAGCCAAAAACATTCAGTACTTC CAWRDPLAQAKNIQYF
TRBJ2-1 . TRBV20-1 many TGCAGTGCTCTGAATAGGAACTACAATGAGCAGTTCTTC CSALNRNYNEQFF
TRBJ1-1 . TRBV29-1 many TGCAGCGTTGAGAGGGGGGACGGCCACACTGAAGCTTTCTTT CSVERGDGHTEAFF
TRBJ2-2 TRBD1 TRBV10-2 . TGCGCCAGCACCACCCGGGGCAGGGGGACCGGGGAGCTGTTTTTT CASTTRGRGTGELFF